This T cell receptor (beta chain) was identified in a study of Graves' ophthalmopathy and Graves' hyperthyroidism. From RNA, the CDR3 regions of TCR beta chains were amplified and sequenced. HTBI-primed RT-PCR formed the first round, and a multiplex PCR formed the second. One entry per CDR3 protein, called by TCRdb with MiXCR from the multiplex PCR reads. The table records about 1.2 million distinct CDR3 sequences, about 35% of them present only once. V lost 7 bases, J lost 3 bases, and 15 bases lay in between. The CDR3 is made up of 13 amino acids. The V gene's germline CDR1 is DFQATT and CDR2 SNEGSKA (reference sequence).

This clonotype originated in an adult man with Graves' hyperthyroidism. The V and J genes are TRBV20-1 and TRBJ1-2; D uncertain. The specimen was peripheral blood or thyroid tissue (not recorded which). The CDR3 reads CSGSNSWDYGYTF. DNA of the CDR3: TGCAGTGGATCAAACTCCTGGGACTATGGCTACACCTTC.